What follows describes a single T cell receptor beta chain. Its antigen remains unidentified. This sample stems from a study of response to subunit inactivated influenza vaccine. Whole-study results and caveats: There was a suggestion from the authors that each seasonal influenza vaccination recruits few new T cells.

V lost 2 bases, J lost 6 bases, and 8 bases lay in between. The CDR3 runs 12 residues. Germline loops: CDR1 MNHEY, CDR2 SVGEGT. TCRdb re-derived calls from the RT-PCR reads in MiXCR, one entry per CDR3 protein. This sample has 500,000 or so distinct CDR3 sequences, with 15% to 20% found just once. Sequenced here: CD4+ T cells sorted from PBMCs, sampled about 23 months after vaccination. The rearrangement joins TRBV6-2 or TRBV6-3 to TRBJ2-7; D gene unclear. This TCR came from a man aged 45 to 75 who received an inactivated influenza vaccine. CDR3 bases: TGTGCCAGCAGTTACAGCGATTCCGAGCAGTACTTC. It yields the protein CASSYSDSEQYF.